These T cell receptor beta chains were read from a single sample in a study of neurological immune-mediated disorders. TCRdb re-derived calls from the 5' RACE reads in MiXCR, one entry per CDR3 protein. The profile shows roughly 42,000 distinct CDR3 sequences, roughly 13% of them singletons. The sample was PBMCs. All receptors derive from a man aged 25-45 years in good health. Each CDR3 is given without its conserved first and last residue. Fields, in order: V gene, clone size, CDR3 protein. Size tells how often a clone was seen (once, few, many) or the class of an expanded clone, and some rows leave it out.

TRBV28,many,ASSYIPGRGHNEQF
TRBV18,many,ASSPGDYEQY
TRBV5-1,many,ASSLATGATEAF
TRBV6-4,many,ASSDGTGGSPLH
TRBV5-1,many,ASSEDGNQPQH
TRBV27,many,ASSSRAWYEQY
TRBV11-2,few,ASSLDLAGGGTDTQY
TRBV28,many,ASTSPAGPSYEQY
TRBV20-1,.,SATINTSSGNTIY
TRBV29-1,many,SVERGLTEAF
TRBV7-2,many,ASSLVAGPNTGELF
TRBV20-1,many,SAVGGTSTDTQY
TRBV7-9,many,ASSTSQADTQY
TRBV7-9,medium-sized,ASSSEMGQGNSPLH
TRBV5-6,many,ASSPEVAGRNEQF
TRBV29-1,medium-sized,SVKLGDYGELF
TRBV28,many,ASREGQRYEQY
TRBV20-1,many,SARLREPAGRYEQY
TRBV5-1,many,ASSLDPGQGYEQY
TRBV20-1,many,SARKGGRGNEQF
TRBV7-2,many,ASSLGRWGRGDTQY
TRBV29-1,many,SVDGQGADEQY
TRBV20-1,many,SAASSYNSPLH
TRBV20-1,.,SARGQPNTEAF
TRBV10-3,many,ATGTSGSTDTQY
TRBV6-1,many,ASRPLAGGPSANEQF
TRBV12-3/TRBV12-4,many,ASSRGWFPNEQF
TRBV20-1,many,SASATGNQPQH
TRBV15,many,ATSRELTRENIQY